Below are 26 T cell receptor beta chains sequenced from a single sample in a study of cytomegalovirus exposure and HLA in healthy donors. The PCR was carried out with 60 Vbeta primers and 13 Jbeta primers. The data were produced by immunoSEQ multiplex PCR, yet TCRdb's version contains in-frame clones alone and is incomplete. The sample lists 90,000 to 150,000 clones; approximately 78% were seen once. Sequencing was carried out using PBMCs. The receptors here all came from a woman in her 30s in good health and CMV-seropositive.

The CDR3 reads CASSLRGGSVTGELFF. CDR3 DNA: TGTGCCAGCAGTTTACGGGGGGGTTCGGTGACCGGGGAGCTGTTTTTT. The V call is TRBV28, the J call TRBJ2-2, with 8 bases aligning to TRBD2. Per the germline V gene, CDR1 is MDHEN and CDR2 is SYDVKM. V trimming: 2 bases; J trimming: 5 bases; junction bases outside the gene matches: 7. This CDR3 is 16 amino acids long.

The chain carries TRBV11-2 and TRBJ2-2; unclear D gene. Looked up from germline, CDR1 is SGHAT and CDR2 is FQNNGV. Trimming pared 5 bases from V and 6 bases from J, leaving 10 bases between. The CDR3 runs 13 residues. The CDR3: CASSPSRAGELFF. The CDR3 DNA follows: TGTGCCAGCAGCCCGAGCCGTGCCGGGGAGCTGTTTTTT. The full variable domain, with the rest looked up from reference TRBV11-2 and TRBJ2-2, is EAGVAQSPRYKIIEKRQSVAFWCNPISGHATLYWYQQILGQGPKLLIQFQNNGVVDDSQLPKDRFSAERLKGVDSTLKIQPAKLEDSAVYLCASSPSRAGELFFGEGSRLTVL.

There are a few counts of this clone. This chain's CDR3 is CASTQVGANTEAFF. CDR3 sequence (DNA): TGTGCCAGTACCCAGGTAGGGGCGAACACTGAAGCTTTCTTT. This chain uses TRBV19 with TRBJ1-1, with D maybe TRBD1 (5 bases). The CDR3 runs to 14 residues. V was shortened by 7 bases and J by 1 base, with 13 bases between the two germline ends. Germline V gives CDR1 LNHDA, CDR2 SQIVND (reference sequence).

A single count supports this clone. The gene calls are TRBV7-9 and TRBJ2-1, with TRBD2 identical over 13 bases. The CDR3 has 16 residues. V lost 5 bases, J lost 4 bases, and 5 bases stayed unmatched. The V gene's germline CDR1 is SEHNR and CDR2 FQNEAQ (reference sequence). CDR3 loop: CASSPGTSGAYNEQFF. CDR3 sequence (DNA): TGTGCCAGCAGCCCCGGGACTAGCGGGGCTTACAATGAGCAGTTCTTC.

In its sample, this clone was seen a few times. The chain combines TRBV30 with TRBJ2-1, with D possibly matching TRBD1 (6 bases). The V gene's germline CDR1 is GTSNPN and CDR2 SVGIG (reference sequence). V gave up 4 bases and J gave up 8 bases, with 15 bases separating them. CDR3 length: 13 amino acids. The chain's CDR3 is CAWIPLGGYEQFF. The CDR3 DNA is TGTGCCTGGATCCCCCTTGGGGGCTATGAGCAGTTCTTC.

This clone has just a few counts. The chain is built from TRBV30 and TRBJ2-2; D unclear. CDR1 GTSNPN and CDR2 SVGIG come from the germline V gene (reference sequence). Trimming stripped 0 bases from V and 2 bases from J, with 10 bases between. The CDR3 loop spans 15 amino acids. As DNA, the CDR3 is TGTGCCTGGAGTGTCCGGAGAGTCAACACCGGGGAGCTGTTTTTT. Encoded protein: CAWSVRRVNTGELFF.

This clone showed up just a few times. V gene TRBV7-2 combines with J gene TRBJ2-1, with D unclear. Germline values: CDR1 SGHTA, CDR2 FQGNSA. V lost 5 bases, J lost 4 bases, and 6 bases lay in between. The CDR3 is 12 residues long. The CDR3 nucleotides are TGTGCCAGCAGCCCACTTTACAATGAGCAGTTCTTC. It codes for CASSPLYNEQFF.

The V and J genes are TRBV19 and TRBJ2-5, with 12 bases lining up with TRBD2. CDR1 and CDR2 (germline): LNHDA, SQIVND (reference sequence). J gave up 5 bases and V 4 bases, and 8 bases lay outside the gene matches. This CDR3 is 16 amino acids long. CDR3 sequence: CASSRVPSGGAETQYF. Here the CDR3 DNA reads TGTGCCAGTAGTAGAGTCCCTAGCGGGGGGGCGGAGACCCAGTACTTC.

The chain combines TRBV6-1 with TRBJ2-5, with D uncertain. V was shortened by 6 bases and J by 5 bases, with 19 bases between the two germline ends. This CDR3 is built from 15 residues. The germline V gene has CDR1 MNHNS and CDR2 SASEGT. The CDR3 DNA reads TGTGCCAGCAGCAATATTACGCCGGGTAGGGAGACCCAGTACTTC. It translates to CASSNITPGRETQYF.

This sequence joins TRBV9 and TRBJ2-5; 10 bases map to TRBD2. The CDR3 has 16 residues. The trim removed 2 bases at V and 5 bases at J, leaving 9 bases unmatched. Germline assignment: CDR1 SGDLS and CDR2 YYNGEE. CDR3 in amino acids: CASSVSGGYRSETQYF. In nucleotides, the CDR3 is TGTGCCAGCAGCGTTAGCGGGGGGTATAGATCGGAGACCCAGTACTTC. Looking up the rest from reference TRBV9 and TRBJ2-5 gives the full variable domain: DSGVTQTPKHLITATGQRVTLRCSPRSGDLSVYWYQQSLDQGLQFLIQYYNGEERAKGNILERFSAQQFPDLHSELNLSSLELGDSALYFCASSVSGGYRSETQYFGPGTRLLVL.

The V call is TRBV11-2, the J call TRBJ2-7; tentative D call: TRBD2 (5 bases). CDR3 length: 14 amino acids. Trimming shortened V by 3 bases and J by 2 bases, and 11 bases separated the two germline ends. Germline V gene data show CDR1 as SGHAT and CDR2 as FQNNGV. The CDR3 here is CASSFLPGTYEQYF. CDR3 nucleotide sequence: TGTGCCAGCAGCTTCCTCCCGGGAACCTACGAGCAGTACTTC.

This chain joins TRBV14 and TRBJ2-5; no reliable D call. CDR3 length equals 13 residues. The V gene lost 3 bases and the J gene lost 6 bases, with 11 bases spanning the gap. Germline-derived CDR1 and CDR2 are SGHDN and FVKESK. The CDR3, as DNA: TGTGCCAGCAGCCATCGACGGCGGCAGACCCAGTACTTC. Protein sequence: CASSHRRRQTQYF.

As to this clone: One end of the junction is discordant with germline, which a read error may explain. The CDR3 spells CASSARGTGTAF. Written as DNA, the CDR3 is TGTGCCAGCAGTGCCCGAGGGACAGGAACAGCCTTT. V gene TRBV6-1 combines with J gene TRBJ1-3; 8 bases are shared with TRBD1. The germline CDR1 and CDR2 sequences are MNHNS and SASEGT. The CDR3 extends over 12 amino acids.

V gene TRBV27 combines with J gene TRBJ2-1; no clear D. The CDR3 covers 13 residues. Germline values: CDR1 MNHEY, CDR2 SMNVEV (reference sequence). V was pared by 2 bases and J by 3 bases, with 5 bases between. CDR3: CASSLRVYNEQFF. The CDR3 bases are TGTGCCAGCAGTTTACGGGTCTACAATGAGCAGTTCTTC.

The chain links TRBV6-6 to TRBJ2-1, with 7 positions matching TRBD1. From germline, CDR1 is MNHNY and CDR2 SVGAGI (reference sequence). This CDR3 contains 11 residues. The junction had 4 bases not matched to a gene; V was cut back by 2 bases and J by 15 bases. The DNA for the CDR3 is TGTGCCAGCAGTTACGGGACAGTTTTGTTCTTC. This sequence encodes CASSYGTVLFF.

The chain uses TRBV11-2 and TRBJ2-7; 7 nucleotides line up with TRBD2. V shed 6 bases, J shed 4 bases, and the junction held 12 bases outside the gene matches. Germline-derived CDR1 and CDR2 are SGHAT and FQNNGV. This CDR3 comprises 15 residues. The CDR3 bases are TGTGCCAGCAGAGACCCCTGGGGCGGGGGATACGAGCAGTACTTC. This encodes CASRDPWGGGYEQYF.

This sequence joins TRBV5-4 and TRBJ2-1; 10 nucleotides line up with TRBD2. Germline loops: CDR1 SGHNT, CDR2 YYREEE (reference sequence). With V trimmed by 3 bases and J by 0 bases, 9 bases remained unmatched. The CDR3 runs to 18 residues. The CDR3 loop reads CASSSVAGGPSSYNEQFF. For the CDR3, the DNA is TGTGCCAGCAGCTCAGTAGCGGGGGGACCCAGCTCCTACAATGAGCAGTTCTTC. Full variable domain (remainder filled in from reference TRBV5-4 and TRBJ2-1): ETGVTQSPTHLIKTRGQQVTLRCSSQSGHNTVSWYQQALGQGPQFIFQYYREEENGRGNFPPRFSGLQFPNYSSELNVNALELDDSALYLCASSSVAGGPSSYNEQFFGPGTRLTVL.

V usage is TRBV28 and J usage is TRBJ2-7, with TRBD1 identical over 9 bases. The CDR3 runs to 14 residues. With 6 bases clipped from V and 5 bases from J, the junction kept 8 bases outside the gene matches. Per germline, CDR1 MDHEN and CDR2 SYDVKM. CDR3 coding DNA: TGTGCCAGCAGCCGGGACAGGGTTGTCCACGAGCAGTACTTC. The encoded protein is CASSRDRVVHEQYF.

The rearrangement links TRBV15 to TRBJ1-6; D perhaps matches TRBD1 (6 bases). The CDR3 covers 17 residues. V was pared by 0 bases and J by 7 bases, with 16 bases between. CDR1 and CDR2 from the germline V gene are LNHNV and YYDKDF (reference sequence). CDR3 DNA sequence: TGTGCCACCAGCAGAGATCCCCCAGGGGCAAGCAATTCACCCCTCCACTTT. Amino acids: CATSRDPPGASNSPLHF.

The chain links TRBV9 to TRBJ2-3; TRBD2 matches at 8 bases. With 4 bases clipped from V and 7 bases from J, the junction kept 14 bases outside the gene matches. The CDR3 extends over 16 amino acids. Germline CDR1 is SGDLS and CDR2 is YYNGEE. Here the CDR3 reads CASSPGTSVPTYTQYF. DNA of the CDR3: TGTGCCAGCAGCCCCGGGACTAGTGTCCCCACCTATACGCAGTATTTT.

The chain recombines TRBV6-6 with TRBJ1-2, with 10 bases fitting TRBD1. This CDR3 has 15 residues. Trimming took 5 bases from V and 4 from J; bases not matched to a gene: 7. Germline lookup yields CDR1 MNHNY and CDR2 SVGAGI (reference sequence). CDR3 nucleotides: TGTGCCAGCAGTCTGGACCGGGACAGGGGCTATGGCTACACCTTC. It specifies CASSLDRDRGYGYTF.

CDR3 in amino acids: CASSIAAGGNTEAFF. In DNA form, the CDR3 reads TGTGCCAGTAGTATCGCCGCGGGGGGAAACACTGAAGCTTTCTTT. J is TRBJ1-1 and V is TRBV19; D might be TRBD1 (5 bases). Germline loops: CDR1 LNHDA, CDR2 SQIVND (reference sequence). This CDR3 contains 15 residues. Trimming pared 3 bases from V and 2 bases from J, leaving 13 bases between. The full variable domain, in which reference TRBV19 and TRBJ1-1 provide the parts outside the CDR3, is DGGITQSPKYLFRKEGQNVTLSCEQNLNHDAMYWYRQDPGQGLRLIYYSQIVNDFQKGDIAEGYSVSREKKESFPLTVTSAQKNPTAFYLCASSIAAGGNTEAFFGQGTRLTVV.

The sample holds a few counts of this clone. Other DNA sequences from this sample encode an identical CDR3 as well. The chain recombines TRBV7-2 with TRBJ2-2; D possibly corresponds to TRBD1 (5 bases). Germline loops: CDR1 SGHTA, CDR2 FQGNSA. The V end was cut by 2 bases, the J end by 5 bases, with 9 bases between. The length of the CDR3 is 14 residues. Here the CDR3 DNA reads TGTGCCAGCAGCTTACAGGGAACGACCGGGGAGCTGTTTTTT. Protein sequence: CASSLQGTTGELFF.

The chain is built from TRBV6-5 and TRBJ2-3; a possible D gene is TRBD2 (6 bases). V was trimmed by 2 bases and J by 1 base, leaving 10 bases between them. Germline values: CDR1 MNHEY, CDR2 SVGAGI. The CDR3 has 15 residues. The CDR3 nucleotides read TGTGCCAGCAGTTACGATTCGGGGGGCACAGATACGCAGTATTTT. Translation: CASSYDSGGTDTQYF.

CDR3 DNA: TGTGCCAGCACCCCAGCAGGCTACCACGAGCAGTACTTC. Amino acids: CASTPAGYHEQYF. V and J are TRBV28 and TRBJ2-7; no firm D call. The V end lost 7 bases, the J end lost 5 bases, and 15 bases lay between the germline ends. Germline CDR1 is MDHEN and CDR2 is SYDVKM. The CDR3 is 13 residues long.

The V and J genes are TRBV10-3 and TRBJ1-2, with 9 bases that match TRBD1. V shed 3 bases, J shed 2 bases, and the junction held 4 bases outside the gene matches. The CDR3 runs 15 residues. Per germline, CDR1 ENHRY and CDR2 SYGVKD. The CDR3: CAISEGTGLNYGYTF. DNA of the CDR3: TGTGCCATCAGTGAAGGGACAGGGTTAAACTATGGCTACACCTTC.